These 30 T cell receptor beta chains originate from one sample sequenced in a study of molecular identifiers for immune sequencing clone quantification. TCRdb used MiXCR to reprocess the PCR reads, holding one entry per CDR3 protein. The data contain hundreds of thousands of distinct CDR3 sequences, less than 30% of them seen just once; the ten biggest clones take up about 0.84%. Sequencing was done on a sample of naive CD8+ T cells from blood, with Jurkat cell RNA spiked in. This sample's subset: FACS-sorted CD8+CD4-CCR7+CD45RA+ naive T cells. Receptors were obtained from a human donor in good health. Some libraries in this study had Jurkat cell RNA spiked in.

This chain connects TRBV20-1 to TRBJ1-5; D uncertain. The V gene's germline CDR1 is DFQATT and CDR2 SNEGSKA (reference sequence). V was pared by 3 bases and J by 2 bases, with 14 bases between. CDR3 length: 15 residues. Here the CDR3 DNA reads TGCAGTGCTAGTAAAGTGGGTGAGGGCAATCAGCCCCAGCATTTT. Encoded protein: CSASKVGEGNQPQHF.

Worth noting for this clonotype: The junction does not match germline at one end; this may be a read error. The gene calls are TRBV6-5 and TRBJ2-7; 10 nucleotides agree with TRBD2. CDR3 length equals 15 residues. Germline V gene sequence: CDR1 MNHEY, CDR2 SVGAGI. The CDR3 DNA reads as TGTGCCAGCAGTTACGACACTAGCGGGATTTACGGGCAGTACTTC. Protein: CASSYDTSGIYGQYF.

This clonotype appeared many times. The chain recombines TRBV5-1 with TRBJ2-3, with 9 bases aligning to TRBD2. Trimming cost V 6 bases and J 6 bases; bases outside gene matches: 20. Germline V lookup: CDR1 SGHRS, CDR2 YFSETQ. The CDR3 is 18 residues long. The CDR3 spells CASKRFAGGAYDGDTQYF. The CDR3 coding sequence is TGCGCCAGCAAGCGATTTGCGGGAGGGGCCTACGACGGGGATACGCAGTATTTT.

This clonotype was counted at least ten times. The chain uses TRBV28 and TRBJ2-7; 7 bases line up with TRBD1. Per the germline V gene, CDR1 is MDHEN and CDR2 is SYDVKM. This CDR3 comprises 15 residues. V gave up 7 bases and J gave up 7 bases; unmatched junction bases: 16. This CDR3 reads CASTLGPDRPREQYF. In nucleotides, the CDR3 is TGTGCCAGCACCCTAGGCCCGGACAGGCCCCGGGAGCAGTACTTC. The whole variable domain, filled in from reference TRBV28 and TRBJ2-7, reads DVKVTQSSRYLVKRTGEKVFLECVQDMDHENMFWYRQDPGLGLRLIYFSYDVKMKEKGDIPEGYSVSREKKERFSLILESASTNQTSMYLCASTLGPDRPREQYFGPGTRLTVT.

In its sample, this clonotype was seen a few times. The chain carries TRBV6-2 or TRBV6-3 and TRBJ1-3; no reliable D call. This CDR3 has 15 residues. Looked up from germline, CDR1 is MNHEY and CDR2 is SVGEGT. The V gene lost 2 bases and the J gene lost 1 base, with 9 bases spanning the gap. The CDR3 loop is CASSYVVGSGNTIYF. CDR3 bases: TGTGCCAGCAGTTACGTGGTGGGATCTGGAAACACCATATATTTT.

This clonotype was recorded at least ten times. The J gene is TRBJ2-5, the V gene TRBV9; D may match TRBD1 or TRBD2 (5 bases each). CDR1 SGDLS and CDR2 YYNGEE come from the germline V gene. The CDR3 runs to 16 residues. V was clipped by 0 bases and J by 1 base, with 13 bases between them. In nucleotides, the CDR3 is TGTGCCAGCAGCGTAGGTAGTGGGGGTACCCAAGAGACCCAGTACTTC. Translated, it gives CASSVGSGGTQETQYF.

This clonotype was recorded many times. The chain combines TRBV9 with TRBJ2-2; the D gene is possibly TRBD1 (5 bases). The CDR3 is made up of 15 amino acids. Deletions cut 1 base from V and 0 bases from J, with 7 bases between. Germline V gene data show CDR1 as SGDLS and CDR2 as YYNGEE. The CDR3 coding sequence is TGTGCCAGCAGCGTAACAGGAACGAACACCGGGGAGCTGTTTTTT. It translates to CASSVTGTNTGELFF.

CDR3 in DNA: TGTGCCAGAGGAGACTACGAGCAGTACTTC. The encoded protein is CARGDYEQYF. This chain links TRBV30 with TRBJ2-7; no clear D. Trimming took 8 bases from V and 3 from J, leaving 8 bases between them. CDR3 length: 10 amino acids. The germline V gene encodes CDR1 GTSNPN and CDR2 SVGIG (reference sequence).

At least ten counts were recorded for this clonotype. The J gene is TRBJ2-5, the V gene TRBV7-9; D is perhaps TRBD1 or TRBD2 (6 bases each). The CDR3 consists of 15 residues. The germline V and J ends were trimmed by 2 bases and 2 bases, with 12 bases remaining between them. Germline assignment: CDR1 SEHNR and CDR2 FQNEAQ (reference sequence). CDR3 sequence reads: CASSLPGARQETQYF. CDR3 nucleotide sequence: TGTGCCAGCAGCTTACCGGGGGCCAGGCAAGAGACCCAGTACTTC.

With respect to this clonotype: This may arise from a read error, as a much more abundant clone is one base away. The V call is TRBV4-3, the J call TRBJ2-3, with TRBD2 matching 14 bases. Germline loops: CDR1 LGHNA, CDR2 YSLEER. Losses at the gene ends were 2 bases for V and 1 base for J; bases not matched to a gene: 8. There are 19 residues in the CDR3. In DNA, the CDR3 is TGCGCCAGCAGCCAATTAGGGACTAGCGGGAGCCCCTGCACAGATACGCAGTATTTT. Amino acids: CASSQLGTSGSPCTDTQYF.

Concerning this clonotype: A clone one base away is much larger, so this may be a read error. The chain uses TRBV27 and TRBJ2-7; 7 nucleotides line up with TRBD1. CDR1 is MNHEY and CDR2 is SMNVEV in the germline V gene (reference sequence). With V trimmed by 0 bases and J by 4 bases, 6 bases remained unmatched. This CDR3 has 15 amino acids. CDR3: CASSLSRGQMYEQYF. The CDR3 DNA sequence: TGTGCCAGCAGTTTATCAAGGGGACAGATGTACGAGCAGTACTTC.

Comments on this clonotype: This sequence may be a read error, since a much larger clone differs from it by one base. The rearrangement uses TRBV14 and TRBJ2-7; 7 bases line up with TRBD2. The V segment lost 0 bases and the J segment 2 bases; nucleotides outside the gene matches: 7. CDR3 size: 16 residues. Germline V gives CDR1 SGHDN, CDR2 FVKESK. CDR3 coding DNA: TGTGCCAGCAGCCAAGACTTGCCTAGCGGTCCCTACGAGCAGTACTTC. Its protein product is CASSQDLPSGPYEQYF.

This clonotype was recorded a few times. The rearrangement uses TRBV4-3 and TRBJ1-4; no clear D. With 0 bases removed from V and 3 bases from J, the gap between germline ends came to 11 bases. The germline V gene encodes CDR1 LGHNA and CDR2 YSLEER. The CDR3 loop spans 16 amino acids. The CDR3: CASSQDRLMANEKLFF. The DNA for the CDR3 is TGCGCCAGCAGCCAAGACCGACTTATGGCTAATGAAAAACTGTTTTTT.

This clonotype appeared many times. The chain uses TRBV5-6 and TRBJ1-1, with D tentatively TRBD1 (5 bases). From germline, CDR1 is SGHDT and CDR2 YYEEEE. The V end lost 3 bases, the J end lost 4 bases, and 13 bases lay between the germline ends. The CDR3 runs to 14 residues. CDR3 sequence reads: CASSSGTGFTEAFF. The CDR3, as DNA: TGTGCCAGCAGCTCGGGGACGGGCTTCACTGAAGCTTTCTTT.

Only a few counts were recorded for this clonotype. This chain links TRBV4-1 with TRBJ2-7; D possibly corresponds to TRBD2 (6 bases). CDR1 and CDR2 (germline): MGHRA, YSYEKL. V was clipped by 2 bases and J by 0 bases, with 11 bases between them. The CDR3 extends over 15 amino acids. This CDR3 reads CASSQTDGSSYEQYF. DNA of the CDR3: TGCGCCAGCAGCCAAACGGACGGGAGCTCCTACGAGCAGTACTTC.

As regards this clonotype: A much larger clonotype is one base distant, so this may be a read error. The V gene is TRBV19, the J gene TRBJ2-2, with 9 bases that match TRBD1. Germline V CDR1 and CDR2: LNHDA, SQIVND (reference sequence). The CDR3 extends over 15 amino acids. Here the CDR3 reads CASSLQGAGTGELCF. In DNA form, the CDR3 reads TGTGCCAGTAGTCTACAGGGGGCAGGGACCGGGGAGCTGTGTTTT.

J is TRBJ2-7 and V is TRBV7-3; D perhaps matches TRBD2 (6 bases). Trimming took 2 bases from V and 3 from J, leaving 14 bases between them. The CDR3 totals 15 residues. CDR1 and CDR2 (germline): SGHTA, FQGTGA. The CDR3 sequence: CASSLGAGLIYEQYF. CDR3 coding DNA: TGTGCCAGCAGCTTAGGGGCGGGGCTGATCTACGAGCAGTACTTC.

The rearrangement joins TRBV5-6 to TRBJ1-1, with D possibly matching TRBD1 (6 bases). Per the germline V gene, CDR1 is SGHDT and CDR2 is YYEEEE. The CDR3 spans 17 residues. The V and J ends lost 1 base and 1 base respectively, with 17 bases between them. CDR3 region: CASSLINWGLENTEAFF. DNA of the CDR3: TGTGCCAGCAGCTTGATAAATTGGGGGCTCGAGAACACTGAAGCTTTCTTT. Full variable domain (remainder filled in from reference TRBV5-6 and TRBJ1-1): DAGVTQSPTHLIKTRGQQVTLRCSPKSGHDTVSWYQQALGQGPQFIFQYYEEEERQRGNFPDRFSGHQFPNYSSELNVNALLLGDSALYLCASSLINWGLENTEAFFGQGTRLTVV.

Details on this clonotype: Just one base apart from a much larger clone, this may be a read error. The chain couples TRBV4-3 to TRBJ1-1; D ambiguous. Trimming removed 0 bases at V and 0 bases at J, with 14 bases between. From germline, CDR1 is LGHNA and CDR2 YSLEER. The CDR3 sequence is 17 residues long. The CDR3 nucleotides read TGCGCCAGCAGCCAAGATGCTTCGGTGGCCATGAACACTGAAGCTTTCTTT. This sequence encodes CASSQDASVAMNTEAFF.

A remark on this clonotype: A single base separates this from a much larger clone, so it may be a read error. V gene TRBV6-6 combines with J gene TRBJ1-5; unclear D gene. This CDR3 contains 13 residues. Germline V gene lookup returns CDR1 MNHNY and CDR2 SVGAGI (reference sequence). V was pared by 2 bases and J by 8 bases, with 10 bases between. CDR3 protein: CASSYRPDKPQHF. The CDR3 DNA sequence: TGTGCCAGCAGTTACAGGCCAGACAAGCCCCAGCATTTT.

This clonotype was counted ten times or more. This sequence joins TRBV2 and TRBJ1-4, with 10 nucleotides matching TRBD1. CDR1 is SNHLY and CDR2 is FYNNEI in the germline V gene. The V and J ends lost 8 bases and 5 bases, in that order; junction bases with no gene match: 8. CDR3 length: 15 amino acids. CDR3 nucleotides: TGTGCCAGCGTAAGACCGGGACAGGGGAATGAAAAACTGTTTTTT. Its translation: CASVRPGQGNEKLFF.

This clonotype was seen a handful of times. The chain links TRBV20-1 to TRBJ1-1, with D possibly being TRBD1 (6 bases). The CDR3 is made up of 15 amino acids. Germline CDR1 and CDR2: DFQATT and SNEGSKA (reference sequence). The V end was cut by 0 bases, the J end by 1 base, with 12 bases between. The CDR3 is CSARDLRGANTEAFF. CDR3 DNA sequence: TGCAGTGCTAGAGATCTCCGGGGGGCGAACACTGAAGCTTTCTTT.

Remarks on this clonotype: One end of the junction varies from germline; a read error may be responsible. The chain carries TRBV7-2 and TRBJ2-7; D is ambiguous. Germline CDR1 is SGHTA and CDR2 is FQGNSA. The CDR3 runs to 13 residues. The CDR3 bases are TGTGCCAGCAGCGAGTCTAGTGGTTACGGGCAGTACTTC. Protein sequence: CASSESSGYGQYF.

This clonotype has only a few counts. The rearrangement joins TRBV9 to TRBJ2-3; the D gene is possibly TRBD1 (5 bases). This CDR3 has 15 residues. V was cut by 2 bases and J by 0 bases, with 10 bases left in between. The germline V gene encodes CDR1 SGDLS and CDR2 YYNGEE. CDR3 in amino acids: CASSVATVSTDTQYF. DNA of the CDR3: TGTGCCAGCAGCGTCGCGACAGTTAGCACAGATACGCAGTATTTT.

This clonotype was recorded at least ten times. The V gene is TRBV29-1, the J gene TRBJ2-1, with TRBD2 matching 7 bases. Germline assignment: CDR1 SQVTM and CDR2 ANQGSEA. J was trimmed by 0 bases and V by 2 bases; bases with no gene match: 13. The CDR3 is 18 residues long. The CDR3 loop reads CSVEPRLRGRASYNEQFF. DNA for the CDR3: TGCAGCGTTGAACCCCGACTCCGGGGGAGGGCCTCCTACAATGAGCAGTTCTTC.

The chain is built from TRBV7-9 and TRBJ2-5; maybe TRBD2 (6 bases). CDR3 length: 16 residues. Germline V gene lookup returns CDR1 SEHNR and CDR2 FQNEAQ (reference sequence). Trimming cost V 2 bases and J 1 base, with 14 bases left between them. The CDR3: CASSLLAWPPQETQYF. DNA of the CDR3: TGTGCCAGCAGCTTACTAGCGTGGCCTCCCCAAGAGACCCAGTACTTC.

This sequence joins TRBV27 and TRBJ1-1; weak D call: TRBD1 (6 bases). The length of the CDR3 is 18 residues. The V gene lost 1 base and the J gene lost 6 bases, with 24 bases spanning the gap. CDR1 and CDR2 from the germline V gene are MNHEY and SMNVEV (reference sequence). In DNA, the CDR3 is TGTGCCAGCAGTTTATTTGGGCAGGGAGCCCCAGGGGACCCTGAAGCTTTCTTT. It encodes CASSLFGQGAPGDPEAFF.

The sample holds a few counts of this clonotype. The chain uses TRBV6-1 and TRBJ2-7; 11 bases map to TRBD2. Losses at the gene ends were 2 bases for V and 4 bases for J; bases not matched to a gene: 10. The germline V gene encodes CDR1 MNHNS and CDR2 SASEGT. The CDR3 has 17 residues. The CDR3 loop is CASSEQLAGVSQYEQYF. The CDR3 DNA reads TGTGCCAGCAGTGAACAACTAGCGGGAGTTTCCCAATACGAGCAGTACTTC.

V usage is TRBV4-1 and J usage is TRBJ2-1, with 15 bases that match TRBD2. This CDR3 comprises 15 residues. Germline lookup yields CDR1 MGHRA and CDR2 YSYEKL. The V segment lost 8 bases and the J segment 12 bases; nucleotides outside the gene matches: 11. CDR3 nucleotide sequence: TGCGCCAGCGGCCGGGGGACTAGCGGGGGGTTGGGGCAGTTCTTC. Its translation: CASGRGTSGGLGQFF.

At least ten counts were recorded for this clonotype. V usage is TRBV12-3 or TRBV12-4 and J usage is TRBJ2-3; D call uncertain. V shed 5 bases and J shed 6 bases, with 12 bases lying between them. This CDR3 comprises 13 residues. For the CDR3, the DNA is TGTGCCAGCAGTCCCACCGGGCGGGATACGCAGTATTTT. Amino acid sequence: CASSPTGRDTQYF.